This T cell receptor (beta chain) was sequenced during a study of beta chain features in type 1 diabetes. About the study: What patients shared with healthy donors was a similar profile of age, gender and cell yields. Findings and caveats of the study: The VDJ junctions of type 1 diabetes patients carried fewer insertions and more deletions. Using cDNA template may skew counts toward highly expressing activated cells. Patients with Type 1 diabetes showed moderately but significantly shorter TCRB CDR3s in all four CD4+ subsets.

Sequencing targeted expressed TCRB transcripts, as all isolated RNA had been reverse transcribed. The data were produced by immunoSEQ multiplex PCR, yet TCRdb's version contains in-frame clones alone and is incomplete. This sample has a few hundred thousand clones; around an eighth occur once, and the top ten carry roughly 0.015%. Comments on this clone: Antigen unknown.

Germline loops: CDR1 SQVTM, CDR2 ANQGSEA. The CDR3 consists of 12 residues. V trimming: 5 bases; J trimming: 1 base; junction bases outside the gene matches: 1. Sorted cells reached over 95% purity in every population. This chain uses TRBV29-1 with TRBJ1-1; 7 bases agree with TRBD1. Sequenced material: naive CD4+ T cells from blood. The clonotype was recovered from a woman between 18 and 30 years old with type 1 diabetes. CDR3 DNA sequence: TGCAGCGTTTGGACAGGGAACACTGAAGCTTTCTTT. It encodes CSVWTGNTEAFF.